The source of this TCR beta chain is a study of blood T cell repertoires in COVID-19. Study details: COVID-19 samples collected from the United States, Italy and Spain covered acute and convalescent phases.

Some clones are missing from TCRdb's copy, which holds only in-frame ones; the method was immunoSEQ multiplex PCR. The data show about 140,000 clones, roughly four fifths seen once. Trimming cost V 4 bases and J 5 bases; bases outside gene matches: 21. Germline V CDR1 and CDR2: MGHRA, YSYEKL. This CDR3 has 19 amino acids. The chain joins TRBV4-1 to TRBJ2-5; 8 nucleotides line up with TRBD2. The source is a human donor in a cohort sampled during active COVID-19. Sequenced material: peripheral blood. CDR3 nucleotides: TGCGCCAGCAGCCCGGCCCAAGGGGGTGGCCTACCGGGAGGGGAGACCCAGTACTTC. This sequence encodes CASSPAQGGGLPGGETQYF.